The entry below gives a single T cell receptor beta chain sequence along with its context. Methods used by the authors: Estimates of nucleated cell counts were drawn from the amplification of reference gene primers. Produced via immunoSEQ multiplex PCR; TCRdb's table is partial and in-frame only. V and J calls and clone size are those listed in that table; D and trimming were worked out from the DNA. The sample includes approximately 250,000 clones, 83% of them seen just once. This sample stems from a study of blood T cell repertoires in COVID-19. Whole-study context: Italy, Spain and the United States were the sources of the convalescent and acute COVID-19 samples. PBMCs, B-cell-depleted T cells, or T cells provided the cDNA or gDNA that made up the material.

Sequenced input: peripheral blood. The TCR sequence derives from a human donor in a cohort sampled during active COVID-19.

The CDR3 sequence: CASSPSGAYGYTF. The CDR3 nucleotides are TGTGCCAGTAGTCCCTCGGGTGCCTATGGCTACACCTTC. This chain joins TRBV19 and TRBJ1-2; D unclear. Germline V gene data show CDR1 as LNHDA and CDR2 as SQIVND (reference sequence). CDR3 size: 13 residues. Trimming took off 5 bases at V and 4 bases at J, with 11 bases between the two ends.